The clone carrying this TCR beta chain was counted a few times. Its antigen is as yet unknown. Per germline, CDR1 MDHEN and CDR2 SYDVKM. The CDR3 totals 12 residues. V lost 3 bases and J 6 bases, leaving 8 bases between the germline ends. RNA transcripts provided the source from which TCR beta CDR3 regions were amplified. In the first-round RT-PCR of the TCR CDR3, the HTBI primer set was used. TCRdb processed the multiplex PCR reads anew with MiXCR; each CDR3 protein has one entry. The table includes around 420,000 distinct CDR3 sequences, approximately 14% detected once. The data derive from a study of T cells in Graves' hyperthyroidism and ophthalmopathy. Uncontrolled infection, other autoimmune disease, pregnancy or lactation disqualified patients from enrolment. Each diagnosis drew on symptoms, thyroxine, TRAb, thyroid ultrasound and orbital computed tomography findings. General study results and limits: Most clonotypes expanded in thyroid above 0.001 were likewise present in blood. The model identified upcoming ophthalmopathy a median roughly 6 months ahead of onset.

The chain combines TRBV28 with TRBJ1-2; D gene ambiguous. The clonotype was recovered from a woman younger than 35 with Graves' hyperthyroidism. Input material: blood. CDR3 DNA sequence: TGTGCCAGCAGTTTCCCCGGGGATGGCTACACCTTC. Its translation: CASSFPGDGYTF.